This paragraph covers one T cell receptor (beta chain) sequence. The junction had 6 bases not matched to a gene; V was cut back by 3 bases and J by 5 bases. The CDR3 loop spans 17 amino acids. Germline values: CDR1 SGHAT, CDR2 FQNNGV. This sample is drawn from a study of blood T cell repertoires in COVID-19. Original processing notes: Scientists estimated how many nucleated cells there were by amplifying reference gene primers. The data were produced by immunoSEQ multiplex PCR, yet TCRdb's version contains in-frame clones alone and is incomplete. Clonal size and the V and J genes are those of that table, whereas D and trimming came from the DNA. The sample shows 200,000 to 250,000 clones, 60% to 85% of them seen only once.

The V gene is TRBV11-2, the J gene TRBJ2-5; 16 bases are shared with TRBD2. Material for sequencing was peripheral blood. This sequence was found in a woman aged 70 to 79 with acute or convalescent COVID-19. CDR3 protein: CASSLGTSGRARETQYF. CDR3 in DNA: TGTGCCAGCAGCTTGGGGACTAGCGGGAGGGCCCGTGAGACCCAGTACTTC.